This T cell receptor beta chain was profiled in a study of shared clonotypes between healthy human individuals. The run depth of the assay was deep. The table came from immunoSEQ multiplex PCR; TCRdb's copy has only in-frame clones and leaves some out. This table holds about 490,000 clones, over 75% found once. In germline, CDR1 is MDHEN, CDR2 SYDVKM. V gave up 2 bases and J gave up 3 bases, with 17 bases separating them. This CDR3 has 16 amino acids. This receptor was taken from a woman in her thirties or forties in good health. Some clones in this sample may be carry-over from other donors' samples. The chain employs TRBV28 and TRBJ2-7; D might be TRBD2 (6 bases). Sequencing used PBMCs. The CDR3 coding sequence is TGTGCCAGCAGTTTAACGCCCAGCGGGTTAGGCTACGAGCAGTACTTC. This encodes CASSLTPSGLGYEQYF. Complete variable domain (other parts from reference TRBV28 and TRBJ2-7): DVKVTQSSRYLVKRTGEKVFLECVQDMDHENMFWYRQDPGLGLRLIYFSYDVKMKEKGDIPEGYSVSREKKERFSLILESASTNQTSMYLCASSLTPSGLGYEQYFGPGTRLTVT.